What follows is one T cell receptor beta chain and its context. No cognate antigen has been identified for it. No much larger clonotype is one base removed from it; base qualities were not supplied. V is cut back by 2 bases and J by 9 bases, with 18 bases in the junction unmatched. The CDR3 measures 18 amino acids from cysteine to phenylalanine. Just the 54-base CDR3 DNA is kept, in frame starting at base 1. This entry is derived from a study of T-cell memory formation after mild COVID-19 (dated by TCRdb to about 2021). A note on the overall study: TCR sequence clusters from the two donors were largely donor specific. T-cell clones expanding and contracting after mild COVID-19 in two donors were tracked by longitudinal TCRalpha and TCRbeta repertoire sequencing. Two young, previously healthy adult volunteers made up the cohort, one male and one female.

Overall results and qualifications from the work: Some responding clones were detected in pre-infection memory, which suggested that pre-existing cross-reactive memory T cells had joined the SARS-CoV-2 response. The second-wave clones that peaked on day 37 were not confirmed to be SARS-CoV-2 specific. The study included only a couple of mild cases, and larger cohorts that include severe cases with pre-infection samples were judged to be necessary. Contracting CD4+ clones were found mainly in CM and EM memory subsets, while CD8+ clones were enriched in EMRA. Clones contracting from day 15 to 85 had balanced CD4/CD8 phenotypes, while a second wave expanding from day 15 to 37 was biased towards CD4+.

Ficoll-Paque density gradient centrifugation was used to isolate PBMCs. These reads were obtained on an Illumina NovaSeq 6000. Using 5'RACE with constant-segment primers, TCRalpha and TCRbeta cDNA libraries were constructed, with sample barcodes and unique molecular identifiers added in the process. Trizol reagent was used to extract RNA from every sample. The libraries were amplified in two PCR steps, and the second step added a second sample barcode and Illumina TruSeq adapters. The libraries were sequenced on an Illumina NovaSeq using 2 x 150 bp paired-end reads. As for how the authors treated the data: Demultiplexing of reads and collapsing into UMI-guided consensus sequences were performed with migec v1.2.7. Using mixcr v2.1.11, UMI consensuses were aligned to TRA and TRB V and J templates and then assembled into clonotypes. Expanded or contracted clonotypes were those called significant by both edgeR and NoisET, with noise models trained on biological replicates. edgeR calls used a false discovery rate-adjusted p below 0.01 and a log2 fold-change threshold of 1. As an exploratory analysis of dynamics, max-normalized trajectories of the 1000 most abundant clonotypes were examined by PCA with hierarchical clustering. Separately sequenced CD4+ and CD8+ repertoires were used to assign a CD4 or CD8 phenotype to each responding clone. TCRdb trimmed the raw reads at Q25, called clones with MiXCR and kept productive beta chains. All rows with the same CDR3 protein become a single entry with the most common DNA and genes. The V and J calls and clone size come from TCRdb's table, not from the authors' own analysis. This sample comprises 180,000 or so distinct CDR3 sequences, more than 15% of them detected only once. In total, the top ten clones hold just over 2% of the sample.

Sequenced sample: PBMCs or a T cell subset sorted from them (not recorded which). The clonotype comes from an adult woman who had mild COVID-19 (a few samples of this study predate the infection). The sample titles of this study are shuffled in the database, so cell type and time point are left out; the donor was told from shared clones. Here the chain combines TRBV12-3 or TRBV12-4 and TRBJ2-1, and TRBD1 matches 8 of the central bases. The DNA sequence is TGTGCCAGCAGTTTAATTATATTCGGTCAGGGGGCAGGCGGTGAGCAGTTCTTC. It is translated as CASSLIIFGQGAGGEQFF.